The source of this TCR beta chain is a study of CD8+ T cells in alopecia areata. After isolation, RNA underwent reverse transcription to generate cDNA as the sequencing template. Produced via immunoSEQ multiplex PCR; TCRdb's table is partial and in-frame only. Among approximately 170,000 clones, 45% to 65% were seen once, and the ten largest hold approximately 0.7%. This clone was seen a handful of times. The V and J ends lost 7 bases and 1 base, in that order; junction bases with no gene match: 0. CDR1 SQVTM and CDR2 ANQGSEA come from the germline V gene. This CDR3 contains 14 residues. The treatment denotes: oral pan-JAK inhibitor, 5-10 mg twice daily.

This sequence was found in a human donor with alopecia areata. The sequences come from CD4+ T cells sorted from blood, collected at week 4, from a patient treated with tofacitinib. The chain recombines TRBV29-1 with TRBJ2-2, with 13 bases lining up with TRBD2. The CDR3 sequence: CSGTSGRNTGELFF. The CDR3 DNA is TGCAGCGGGACTAGCGGGAGGAACACCGGGGAGCTGTTTTTT.